This T cell receptor beta chain appears in the sequencing data of a study of shared clonotypes between healthy human individuals. This CDR3 comprises 15 residues. V lost 5 bases to trimming and J lost 2 bases; unmatched junction nucleotides: 9. Per the germline V gene, CDR1 is SEHNR and CDR2 is FQNEAQ (reference sequence). HIV-negative, healthy adults without recent acute infections or vaccinations were the donors. Sequencing used immunoSEQ multiplex PCR; TCRdb keeps in-frame clones, though not all of them. Of millions of clones in the sample, 85% to 95% were seen once. The study, taken as a whole, reports: Generation probability values for non-shared clonotypes were lower than those for clonotypes shared by all four donors. Sample collection involved blood only; tissue repertoires are likely different.

This clone was detected only once. The antigen is undetermined. The sequence derives from a young man in good health. Some clones in this sample may be carry-over from other donors' samples. Sequenced sample: naive CD4+ T cells from PBMCs. The subset is: CD45RA+ positively selected. The V call is TRBV7-9, the J call TRBJ2-7, with 7 positions matching TRBD1. The CDR3 region is CASSERQGSTYEQYF. The CDR3 DNA reads as TGTGCCAGCAGCGAGAGACAGGGATCAACCTACGAGCAGTACTTC.